Listed below are T cell receptor beta chains from one sample, sequenced in a study of OX40 agonist ivuxolimab in advanced cancers. Sequencing used immunoSEQ multiplex PCR; TCRdb keeps in-frame clones, though not all of them. Among about 52,000 clones, approximately 94% were seen once, and the ten largest hold roughly 12%. The material was CD4+ or CD8+ T cells sorted from blood, obtained in a trial of the OX40 agonist ivuxolimab. These receptors all stem from an adult with an advanced solid tumor such as melanoma, head and neck, liver or kidney cancer. The CDR3 runs from the conserved cysteine through the conserved F or W. A D gene is named only where the DNA matches it firmly. Clone size is given for some rows only: seen once, a few or many times, or a class if the clone is expanded.

DNA	CDR3	V	J	D	size
TGTGCTAGCAGCTTCCGGGACAGGGGGACTTCACCCCTCCACTTT	CASSFRDRGTSPLHF	TRBV7-7	TRBJ1-6	TRBD1	once
TGTGCCAGCAGCTTAGAGGGGCCAAGGTATCAGCCCCAGCATTTT	CASSLEGPRYQPQHF	TRBV7-9	TRBJ1-5	.	.
TGCAGCGTTTCGACAGCCTATAATTCACCCCTCCACTTT	CSVSTAYNSPLHF	TRBV29-1	TRBJ1-6	.	once
TGCAGCGTTGGTACAGGGTACCCCTACGAGCAGTACTTC	CSVGTGYPYEQYF	TRBV29-1	TRBJ2-7	.	.
TGCAGCGTAGGACAGGGGAATCCAGGACTGCCCTCCTACGAGCAGTACTTC	CSVGQGNPGLPSYEQYF	TRBV29-1	TRBJ2-7	TRBD1	once
TGTGCCAGCAGCTTGACCTTCGGGTTGGGCTATGGCTACACCTTC	CASSLTFGLGYGYTF	TRBV11-3	TRBJ1-2	.	.
TGTGCCAGCAGCTTGGCTCCGACTAGCGGGACAGCCTACGAGCAGTACTTC	CASSLAPTSGTAYEQYF	TRBV5-4	TRBJ2-7	TRBD2	.
TGTGCCAGGACTAGCGAGAACACCGGGGAGCTGTTTTTT	CARTSENTGELFF	TRBV19	TRBJ2-2	TRBD2	.
TGTGCCAGCAGCCAACCCGGGACAGGGATTTACGAGCAGTACTTC	CASSQPGTGIYEQYF	TRBV14	TRBJ2-7	TRBD1	.
TGTGCCAGCAGTTTGAACCGGGGAGGGGAGACCCAGTACTTC	CASSLNRGGETQYF	TRBV28	TRBJ2-5	TRBD2	.
TGCGCCAGCAGCTATGCAGGGGTCACAGATACGCAGTATTTT	CASSYAGVTDTQYF	TRBV4-3	TRBJ2-3	.	once
TGTGCCAGCAGTTATCTCAAGGGAGCGGGGACATACACCGGGGAGCTGTTTTTT	CASSYLKGAGTYTGELFF	TRBV28	TRBJ2-2	.	.
TGTGCCATCCTATACCGGGACCCAAATACGCAGTATTTT	CAILYRDPNTQYF	TRBV6-5	TRBJ2-3	.	.
TGTGCCAGCAGCGCCGGGACAGGGACCCAGTTCTTC	CASSAGTGTQFF	TRBV11-1	TRBJ2-1	TRBD1	.
TGTGCCAGCAGCACTAGCGGGAACTCTGGGGCCAACGTCCTGACTTTC	CASSTSGNSGANVLTF	TRBV9	TRBJ2-6	TRBD2	.
TGCGCCAGCAGCCAAGGAGGCCGGGAGCTGTTTTTT	CASSQGGRELFF	TRBV4-1	TRBJ2-2	.	.
TGCGCCAGCAGCTTGGGTAGCGGGATACTCTACGAGCAGTACTTC	CASSLGSGILYEQYF	TRBV5-1	TRBJ2-7	TRBD2	.
TGTGCCAGCAGTTTATCCGTAGGTAGCGGGAACTCCTACGAGCAGTACTTC	CASSLSVGSGNSYEQYF	TRBV27	TRBJ2-7	TRBD2	.
TGTGCCAGCAGCAGAGGGTGGACTAGCGGTCCCTACGAGCAGTACTTC	CASSRGWTSGPYEQYF	TRBV11-1	TRBJ2-7	TRBD2	.
TGCAGCTTGCAGGGTGACTCCTACGAGCAGTACTTC	CSLQGDSYEQYF	TRBV29-1	TRBJ2-7	.	.
TGTGCCAGCAGTCCTGACAGGTTCTTTAACACTGAAGCTTTCTTT	CASSPDRFFNTEAFF	TRBV27	TRBJ1-1	.	.
TGCGCCAGCAGCCAAGAATGGGACACCGGAGGCTACGAGCAGTACTTC	CASSQEWDTGGYEQYF	TRBV4-1	TRBJ2-7	.	.
TGCGCCAGCAGCCAAGAGGGACTAGCGGGAGGCACAGATACGCAGTATTTT	CASSQEGLAGGTDTQYF	TRBV4-3	TRBJ2-3	TRBD2	.
TGTGCCAGCAGCTTAGACCTCGGGATAGCGGATCCTAACAATGAGCAGTTCTTC	CASSLDLGIADPNNEQFF	TRBV7-9	TRBJ2-1	.	.
TGTGCCAGCGGGGGGGCCCACTGGTACGAGCAGTACTTC	CASGGAHWYEQYF	TRBV5-6	TRBJ2-7	.	.
TGTGCCAGTAGTATAGGGTTAACAGGGTGGGAGACCCAGTACTTC	CASSIGLTGWETQYF	TRBV19	TRBJ2-5	.	.
TGTGCCAGTGTCCAGGGATATAGCAATCAGCCCCAGCATTTT	CASVQGYSNQPQHF	TRBV19	TRBJ1-5	.	.
TGTGCCAGCAGGGAACAGGGGGCGATCTATGGCTACACCTTC	CASREQGAIYGYTF	TRBV25-1	TRBJ1-2	TRBD1	.
TGCGCCAGCAGCCACCTTAGCGCCGGGACAGGGTCTGTGGAGACCCAGTACTTC	CASSHLSAGTGSVETQYF	TRBV4-1	TRBJ2-5	TRBD1	.
TGTGCCAGCAGTACCTTCACAGAGTACCAAGAGACCCAGTACTTC	CASSTFTEYQETQYF	TRBV6-6	TRBJ2-5	.	.
TGTGCCAGCAGCTTAGTGGTGACAGGGGGTAACGAGCAGTACTTC	CASSLVVTGGNEQYF	TRBV11-3	TRBJ2-7	TRBD1	.
TGTGCCAGCATTACACAAGCGGGGACCCAGTACTTC	CASITQAGTQYF	TRBV2	TRBJ2-5	.	.
TGTGCCAGTAGTTCGGGGTACGAGCAGTACTTC	CASSSGYEQYF	TRBV19	TRBJ2-7	.	.
TGTGCCAGCAGAACACCGGGACAGGGGTCAGATACGCAGTATTTT	CASRTPGQGSDTQYF	TRBV5-4	TRBJ2-3	TRBD1	.
TGCGCCAGCACCAGACGGCTACAGAACACTGAAGCTTTCTTT	CASTRRLQNTEAFF	TRBV23-1	TRBJ1-1	.	.
TGTGCCAGCAGCCAAGGGGGTACGGTTGAAAAACTGTTTTTT	CASSQGGTVEKLFF	TRBV9	TRBJ1-4	.	.